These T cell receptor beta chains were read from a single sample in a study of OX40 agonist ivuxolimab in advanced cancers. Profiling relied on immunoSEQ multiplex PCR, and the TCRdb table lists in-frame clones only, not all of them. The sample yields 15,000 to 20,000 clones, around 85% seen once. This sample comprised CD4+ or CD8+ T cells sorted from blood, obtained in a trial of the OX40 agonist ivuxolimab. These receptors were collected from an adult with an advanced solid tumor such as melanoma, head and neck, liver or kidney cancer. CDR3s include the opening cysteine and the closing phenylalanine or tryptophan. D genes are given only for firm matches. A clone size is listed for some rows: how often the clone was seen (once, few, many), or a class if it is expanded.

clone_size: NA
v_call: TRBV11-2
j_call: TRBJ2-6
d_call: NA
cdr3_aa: CASRGMGNSGANVLTF
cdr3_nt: TGTGCCAGCAGGGGAATGGGCAACTCTGGGGCCAACGTCCTGACTTTC

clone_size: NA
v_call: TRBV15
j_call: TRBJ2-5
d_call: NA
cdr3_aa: CATSRTRGTVETQYF
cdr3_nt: TGTGCCACCAGCAGAACGCGCGGGACGGTGGAGACCCAGTACTTC

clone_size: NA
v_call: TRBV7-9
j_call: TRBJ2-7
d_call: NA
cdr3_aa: CASSLVAAPYEQYF
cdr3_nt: TGTGCCAGCAGCTTAGTAGCGGCCCCCTACGAGCAGTACTTC

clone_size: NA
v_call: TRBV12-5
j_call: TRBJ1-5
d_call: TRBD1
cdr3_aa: CASGLLWDREYQPQHF
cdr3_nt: TGTGCTAGTGGTTTGCTATGGGACAGGGAATATCAGCCCCAGCATTTT

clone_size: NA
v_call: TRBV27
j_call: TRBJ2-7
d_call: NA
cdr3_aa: CASSPRRAYEQYF
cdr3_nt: TGTGCCAGCAGCCCCAGGAGGGCCTACGAGCAGTACTTC

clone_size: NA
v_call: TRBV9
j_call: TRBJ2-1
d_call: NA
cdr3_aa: CASSVGNNEQFF
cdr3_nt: TGTGCCAGCAGCGTAGGGAACAATGAGCAGTTCTTC

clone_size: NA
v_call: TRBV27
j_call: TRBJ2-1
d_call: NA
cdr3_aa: CASSFLQVSYNEQFF
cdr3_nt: TGTGCCAGCAGTTTCCTACAGGTCTCCTACAATGAGCAGTTCTTC

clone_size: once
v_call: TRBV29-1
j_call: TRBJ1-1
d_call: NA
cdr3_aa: CSVLTAEGAFF
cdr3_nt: TGCAGCGTCCTCACCGCTGAGGGAGCTTTCTTT

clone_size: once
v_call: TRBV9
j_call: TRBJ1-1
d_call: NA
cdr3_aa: CASSVEQIGTEAFF
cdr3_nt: TGTGCCAGCAGCGTAGAACAAATTGGAACTGAAGCTTTCTTT

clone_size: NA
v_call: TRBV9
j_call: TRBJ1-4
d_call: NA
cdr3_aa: CASSASGADNEKLFF
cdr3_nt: TGTGCCAGCAGCGCCTCCGGGGCCGATAATGAAAAACTGTTTTTT

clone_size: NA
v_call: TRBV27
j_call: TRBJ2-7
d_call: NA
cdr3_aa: CASSYATAYEQYF
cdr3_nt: TGTGCCAGCAGTTACGCGACAGCCTACGAGCAGTACTTC

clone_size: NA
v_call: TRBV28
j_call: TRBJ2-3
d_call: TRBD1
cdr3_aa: CASSYLTGDTDTQYF
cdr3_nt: TGTGCCAGCAGCTACTTGACAGGGGATACAGATACGCAGTATTTT

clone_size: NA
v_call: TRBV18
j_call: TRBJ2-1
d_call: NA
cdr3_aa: CASSPPIPGNNEQFF
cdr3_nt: TGTGCCAGCTCACCACCTATTCCGGGGAACAATGAGCAGTTCTTC

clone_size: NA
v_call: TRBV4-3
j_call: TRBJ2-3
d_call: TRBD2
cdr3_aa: CASSQDHLWTSGIVGTDTQYF
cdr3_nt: TGCGCCAGCAGCCAAGATCACCTTTGGACTAGCGGGATTGTGGGCACAGATACGCAGTATTTT

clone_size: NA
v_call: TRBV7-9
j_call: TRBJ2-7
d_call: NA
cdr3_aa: CASSFGSWVEQYF
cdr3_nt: TGTGCCAGCAGCTTTGGATCGTGGGTGGAGCAGTACTTC

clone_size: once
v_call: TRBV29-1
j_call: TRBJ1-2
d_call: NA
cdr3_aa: CSVLSRVGYTF
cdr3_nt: TGCAGCGTTTTGTCCCGGGTGGGCTACACCTTC

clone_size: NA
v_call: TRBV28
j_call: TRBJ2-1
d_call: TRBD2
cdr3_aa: CASSSPLTSDEQFF
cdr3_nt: TGTGCCAGCAGTTCGCCCCTCACTAGCGATGAGCAGTTCTTC

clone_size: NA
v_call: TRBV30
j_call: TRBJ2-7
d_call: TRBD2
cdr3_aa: CAGELAEYEQYF
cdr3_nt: TGTGCCGGGGAGCTAGCGGAATACGAGCAGTACTTC

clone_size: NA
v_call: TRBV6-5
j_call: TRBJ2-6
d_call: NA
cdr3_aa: CASSYQGGSGANVLTF
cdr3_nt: TGTGCCAGCAGTTACCAAGGGGGTTCAGGGGCCAACGTCCTGACTTTC

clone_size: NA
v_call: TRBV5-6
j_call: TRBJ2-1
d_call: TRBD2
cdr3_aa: CASSLAPGRYNEQFF
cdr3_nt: TGTGCCAGCAGCTTGGCCCCCGGGAGGTACAATGAGCAGTTCTTC

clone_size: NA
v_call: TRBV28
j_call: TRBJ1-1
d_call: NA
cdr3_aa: CASSLVQGRWNTEAFF
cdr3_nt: TGTGCCAGCAGTTTAGTGCAGGGGAGATGGAACACTGAAGCTTTCTTT

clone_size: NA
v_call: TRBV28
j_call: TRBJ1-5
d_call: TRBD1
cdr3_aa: CASSTGQFNQPQHF
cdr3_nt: TGTGCCAGCAGTACGGGACAGTTCAATCAGCCCCAGCATTTT

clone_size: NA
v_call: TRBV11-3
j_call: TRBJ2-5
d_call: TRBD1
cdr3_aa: CASSLGGQGVAQYF
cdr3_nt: TGTGCCAGCAGCTTAGGAGGACAGGGGGTGGCCCAGTACTTC

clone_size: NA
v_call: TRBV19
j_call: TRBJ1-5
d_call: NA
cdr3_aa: CASSIRRGSNQPQHF
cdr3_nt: TGTGCCAGTAGTATAAGGAGGGGCAGCAATCAGCCCCAGCATTTT

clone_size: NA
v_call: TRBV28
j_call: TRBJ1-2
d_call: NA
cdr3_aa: CASSRTAGLYGYTF
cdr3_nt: TGTGCCAGCAGCCGCACGGCGGGGCTCTATGGCTACACCTTC

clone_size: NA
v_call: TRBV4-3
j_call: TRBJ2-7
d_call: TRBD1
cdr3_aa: CASSPGTGLGYEQYF
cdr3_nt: TGCGCCAGCAGCCCCGGGACAGGGCTTGGCTACGAGCAGTACTTC

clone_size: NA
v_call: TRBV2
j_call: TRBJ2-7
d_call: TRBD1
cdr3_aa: CASTGGHEQYF
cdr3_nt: TGTGCCTCGACAGGGGGTCACGAGCAGTACTTC

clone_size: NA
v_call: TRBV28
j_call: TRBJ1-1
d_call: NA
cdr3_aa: CASIEMGGPEAFF
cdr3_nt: TGTGCCAGCATTGAAATGGGCGGCCCTGAAGCTTTCTTT

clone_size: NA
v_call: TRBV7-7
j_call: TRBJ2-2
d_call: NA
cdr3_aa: CASNRGRPTNTGELFF
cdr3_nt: TGTGCTAGCAATCGGGGCAGACCTACGAACACCGGGGAGCTGTTTTTT

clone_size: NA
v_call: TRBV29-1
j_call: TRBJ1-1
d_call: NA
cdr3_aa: CSVERSGRGNTEAFF
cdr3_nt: TGCAGCGTTGAAAGATCGGGCAGGGGGAACACTGAAGCTTTCTTT

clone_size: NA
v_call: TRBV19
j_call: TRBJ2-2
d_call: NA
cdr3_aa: CASSIAALAVNTGELFF
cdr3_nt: TGTGCCAGTAGTATAGCGGCACTAGCAGTGAACACCGGGGAGCTGTTTTTT

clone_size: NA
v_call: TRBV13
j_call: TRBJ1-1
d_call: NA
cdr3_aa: CASSLEGQGKTEAFF
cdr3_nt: TGTGCCAGCAGCTTAGAGGGGCAGGGGAAGACTGAAGCTTTCTTT

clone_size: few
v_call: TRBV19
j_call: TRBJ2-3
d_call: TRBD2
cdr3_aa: CASSMAVGSGTDTQYF
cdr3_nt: TGTGCCAGTAGTATGGCCGTGGGTAGCGGGACAGATACGCAGTATTTT

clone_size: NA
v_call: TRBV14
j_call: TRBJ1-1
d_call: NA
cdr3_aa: CASKGTMNTEAFF
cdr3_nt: TGTGCCAGCAAAGGGACGATGAACACTGAAGCTTTCTTT

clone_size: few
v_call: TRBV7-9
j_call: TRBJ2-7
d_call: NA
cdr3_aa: CASSQTEWVEQYF
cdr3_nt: TGTGCCAGCAGCCAAACGGAATGGGTCGAGCAGTACTTC

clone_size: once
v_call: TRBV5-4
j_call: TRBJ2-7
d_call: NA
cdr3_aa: CASTFDRGPYEQYF
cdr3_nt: TGTGCCAGCACCTTCGATCGCGGTCCCTACGAGCAGTACTTC

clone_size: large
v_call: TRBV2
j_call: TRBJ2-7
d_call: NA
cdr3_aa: CASSQTDEQYF
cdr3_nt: TGTGCCAGCAGTCAGACGGACGAGCAGTACTTC

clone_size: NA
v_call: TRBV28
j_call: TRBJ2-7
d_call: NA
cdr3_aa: CASSLSSPYEQYF
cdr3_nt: TGTGCCAGCTCCCTTTCGTCGCCCTACGAGCAGTACTTC

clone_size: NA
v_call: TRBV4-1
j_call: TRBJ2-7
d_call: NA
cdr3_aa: CASAREGAYEQYF
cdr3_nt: TGCGCCAGCGCGAGGGAGGGGGCCTACGAGCAGTACTTC

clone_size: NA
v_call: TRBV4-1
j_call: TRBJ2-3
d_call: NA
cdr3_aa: CASSQVTGASTDTQYF
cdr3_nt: TGCGCCAGCAGCCAAGTTACCGGGGCAAGCACAGATACGCAGTATTTT

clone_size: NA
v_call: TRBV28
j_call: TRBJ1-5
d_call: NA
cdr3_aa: CASSPGDLDQPQHF
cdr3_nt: TGTGCCAGCAGTCCCGGGGATTTGGATCAGCCCCAGCATTTT

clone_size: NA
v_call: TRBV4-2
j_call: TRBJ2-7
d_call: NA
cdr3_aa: CASRLPGGINEQYF
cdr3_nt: TGTGCCAGCAGACTCCCCGGGGGAATCAACGAGCAGTACTTC

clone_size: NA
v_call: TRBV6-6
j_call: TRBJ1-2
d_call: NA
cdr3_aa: CASSDTPQALYGYTF
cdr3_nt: TGTGCCAGCAGTGACACTCCCCAGGCCCTGTATGGCTACACCTTC

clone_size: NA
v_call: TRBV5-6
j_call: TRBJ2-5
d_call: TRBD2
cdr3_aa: CASSGREGPEGQETQYF
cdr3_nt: TGTGCCAGCAGCGGGCGGGAGGGCCCAGAGGGGCAAGAGACCCAGTACTTC

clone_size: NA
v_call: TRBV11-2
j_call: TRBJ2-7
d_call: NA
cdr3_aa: CASSLLAEQYF
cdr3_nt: TGTGCCAGCAGCTTACTTGCCGAGCAGTACTTC

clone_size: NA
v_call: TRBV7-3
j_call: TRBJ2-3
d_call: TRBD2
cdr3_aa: CASSLNGGLAEYTQYF
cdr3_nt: TGTGCCAGCAGCTTAAATGGAGGACTAGCGGAATATACGCAGTATTTT

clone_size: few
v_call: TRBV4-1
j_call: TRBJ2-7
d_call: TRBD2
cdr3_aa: CASSPLARTYEQYF
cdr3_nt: TGCGCCAGCAGCCCACTAGCGCGTACCTACGAGCAGTACTTC

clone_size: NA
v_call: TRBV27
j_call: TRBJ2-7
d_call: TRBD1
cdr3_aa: CASSTQDRGPLEQYF
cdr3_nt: TGTGCCAGCAGTACCCAGGACAGGGGGCCCCTCGAGCAGTACTTC

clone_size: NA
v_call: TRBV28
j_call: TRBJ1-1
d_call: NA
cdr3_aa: CASRKTGPITEAFF
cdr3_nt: TGTGCCAGCAGGAAAACAGGGCCGATCACTGAAGCTTTCTTT

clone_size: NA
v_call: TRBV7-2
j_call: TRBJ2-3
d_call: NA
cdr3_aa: CASSLARGTSTDTQYF
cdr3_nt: TGTGCCAGCAGCTTAGCGCGGGGTACTAGCACAGATACGCAGTATTTT

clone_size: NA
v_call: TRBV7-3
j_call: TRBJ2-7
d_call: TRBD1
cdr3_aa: CASSLHGTGYEQYF
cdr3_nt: TGTGCCAGCAGCTTACATGGGACAGGCTACGAGCAGTACTTC

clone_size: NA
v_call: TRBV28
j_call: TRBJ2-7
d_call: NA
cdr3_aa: CASSFRPGVEQYF
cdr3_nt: TGTGCCAGCAGTTTCCGACCCGGGGTCGAGCAGTACTTC

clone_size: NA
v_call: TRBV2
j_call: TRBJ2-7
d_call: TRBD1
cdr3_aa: CASLETGSDEQYF
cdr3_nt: TGTGCCAGCTTGGAGACAGGGTCAGACGAGCAGTACTTC

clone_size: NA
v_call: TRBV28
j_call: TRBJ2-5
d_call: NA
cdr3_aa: CASSLYGLQETQYF
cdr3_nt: TGTGCCAGCAGTTTATACGGGTTACAAGAGACCCAGTACTTC